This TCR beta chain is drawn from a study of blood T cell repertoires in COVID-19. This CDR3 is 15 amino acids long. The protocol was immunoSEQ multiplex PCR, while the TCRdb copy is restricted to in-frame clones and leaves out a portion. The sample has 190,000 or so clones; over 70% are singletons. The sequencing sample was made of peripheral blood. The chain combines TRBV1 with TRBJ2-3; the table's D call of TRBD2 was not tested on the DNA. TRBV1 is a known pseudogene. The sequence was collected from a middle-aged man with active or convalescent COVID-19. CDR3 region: CTSSPAAIGTDTQYF. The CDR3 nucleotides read TGCACCAGCAGCCCGGCGGCGATAGGCACAGATACGCAGTATTTT.